The clone carrying this T cell receptor (beta chain) came up once. Its antigen is not identified. This specimen belongs to a study of cytomegalovirus exposure and HLA in healthy donors. Study-wide context: According to later analysis, the same platform produced the 120 validation and under 700 first-cohort repertoires.

Germline CDR1 reads LNHDA; CDR2 reads SQIVND (reference sequence). The CDR3 sequence is 13 residues long. V shed 9 bases and J shed 2 bases, with 12 bases lying between them. Generated by immunoSEQ multiplex PCR, the TCRdb table keeps only in-frame clones and is missing some. The table includes a few hundred thousand clones, just over 85% detected once. Overall study results and limits: The tendency of first-cohort TCR clusters to co-occur in the 120 or so validation repertoires emerged from a later analysis. Investigators reported about 160 TCR beta chains as tied to cytomegalovirus.

The study drew the donors from its approximately 110-subject validation cohort, separate from the approximately 700-subject first cohort. The source is a woman aged 18-29 years in good health and CMV-seronegative. The sample was PBMCs. The chain uses TRBV19 and TRBJ2-3; a weak D match, TRBD1 (5 bases). CDR3 nucleotide sequence: TGTGCCAGCAATGACAGCCCCACAGATACGCAGTATTTT. Translating it yields CASNDSPTDTQYF.